This T cell receptor (beta chain) was captured in a study of T cell responses to AZD1222 COVID-19 vaccine. General observations from the study: Mostly white British, mostly female donors; authors suggested clonal diversity may be underestimated. As reported, nearly half of all spike-specific TCRs target variant regions that are unmutated. Among AZD1222 vaccinees, only six were seropositive at baseline. Increased Spike-specific TCR breadth and depth were observed after two AZD1222 doses.

The assay was immunoSEQ multiplex PCR, and TCRdb's table has in-frame clones only and misses some. The table records 150,000 to 200,000 clones, 92% of them present only once. As to this clone: Its antigen is unidentified.

The material was peripheral blood, obtained 28 days after the second AZD1222 dose. The origin of this receptor is an adult who received the AZD1222 COVID-19 vaccine.

The CDR3 DNA sequence: TGTGCCAGCAGCTTGGGGACCCTACATCTAGGCGATGAGCAGTTCTTC. It yields the protein CASSLGTLHLGDEQFF. The V gene is TRBV5-6, the J gene TRBJ2-1, with D hard to call. Germline loops: CDR1 SGHDT, CDR2 YYEEEE. The V end lost 0 bases, the J end lost 8 bases, and 18 bases lay between the germline ends. This CDR3 has 16 residues.